This T cell receptor (beta chain) was sequenced in a study of cytomegalovirus exposure and HLA in healthy donors. The wider study: An analysis done earlier identified about 100 million unique TCR beta sequences from about 179 million T cells.

This CDR3 spans 16 amino acids. CDR1 is SGHNT and CDR2 is YENEEA in the germline V gene. V lost 1 base to trimming and J lost 2 bases; unmatched junction nucleotides: 4. As regards this clone: The antigen remains unidentified.

In the PCR, 60 Vbeta and 13 Jbeta primers were used. Using immunoSEQ multiplex PCR, the repertoire was profiled, and TCRdb retains in-frame clones only, with some absent. The repertoire holds about 120,000 clones, with about 69% as singletons. Study-wide results and limits: The majority of TCR sequences were rare, yet some public TCRs appeared in many donors.

Material: PBMCs. The chain has TRBV11-3 and TRBJ2-3, with TRBD2 matching 9 bases. The source of this sequence is a woman between 18 and 29 years old in good health and CMV-seronegative. The CDR3 DNA reads TGTGCCAGCAGCTTAGTGCTAGCGGGGTTCACAGATACGCAGTATTTT. Translating gives CASSLVLAGFTDTQYF.